This is a list of T cell receptor beta chains from one sample in a study of cytomegalovirus exposure and HLA in healthy donors. The protocol was immunoSEQ multiplex PCR, while the TCRdb copy is restricted to in-frame clones and leaves out a portion. This sample has 100,000 or so clones, with over 70% found just once. Source material: PBMCs. Receptors originate from a man aged 35 to 55 in good health and CMV-seronegative. Both conserved end residues are trimmed from each CDR3.

ASSQRLSGTVSYEQY	TRBJ2-7	TRBV5-1
ASSPPSGGTDTQY	TRBJ2-3	TRBV6-5
AWGDRYSYEQY	TRBJ2-7	TRBV30
ASSREHGRTYEQY	TRBJ2-7	TRBV7-8
ASSQEIGELF	TRBJ2-2	TRBV11-2
ASSIPGSDTQY	TRBJ2-3	TRBV19
ASSRLAQGDTQY	TRBJ2-3	TRBV4-3
ASSLGLAGGTQY	TRBJ2-3	TRBV27
AMGSGGYEQY	TRBJ2-7	TRBV10-3
ASSQVGTGGRNGYT	TRBJ1-2	TRBV4-1